This entry lists 15 T cell receptor beta chains sequenced from one sample in a study of a mutant IDH1 vaccine in newly diagnosed glioma. These receptors have no known antigen. TCRdb keeps only in-frame clones here, not all; method: immunoSEQ multiplex PCR. The data show tens of thousands of clones, nearly 90% seen once. Time point here: week 11, during vaccination. In every dose of vaccine, 300 ug of mutant IDH1 20-mer peptide was given alongside topical imiquimod. The sequencing here drew on PBMCs, taken from a glioma patient whose treatment included an IDH1 peptide vaccine. These receptors were collected from a woman aged 40-49 years with glioma.

The chain couples TRBV27 to TRBJ2-1; 7 nucleotides match TRBD2. The V gene end was trimmed by 2 bases and the J gene end by 5 bases; junction bases not matched to a gene: 3. This CDR3 is 14 amino acids long. Germline assignment: CDR1 MNHEY and CDR2 SMNVEV (reference sequence). CDR3 sequence reads: CASSLRRGNNEQFF. The CDR3 bases are TGTGCCAGCAGTTTAAGGCGGGGGAACAATGAGCAGTTCTTC.

The chain links TRBV18 to TRBJ2-5; TRBD1 is a possible D gene (6 bases). Trimming left V 2 bases short and J 2 bases short, with 6 bases between. This CDR3 comprises 13 residues. In germline, CDR1 is KGHSH, CDR2 LQKENI. The CDR3 DNA sequence: TGTGCCAGCTCACCAACAGGGCAAGAGACCCAGTACTTC. Translating it yields CASSPTGQETQYF.

The rearrangement links TRBV6-6 to TRBJ2-2; D uncertain. Germline CDR1 MNHNY, CDR2 SVGAGI (reference sequence). The CDR3 sequence is 14 residues long. Deletions cut 0 bases from V and 3 bases from J, with 5 bases between. CDR3 loop: CASSYSIHTGELFF. The CDR3 DNA sequence: TGTGCCAGCAGTTACTCGATCCACACCGGGGAGCTGTTTTTT.

The chain is built from TRBV4-2 and TRBJ1-5; 9 bases are a match to TRBD1. V lost 0 bases, J lost 4 bases, and 7 bases stayed unmatched. This CDR3 region has 17 residues. CDR1 is LGHNA, CDR2 YNFKEQ, per germline. As DNA, the CDR3 is TGTGCCAGCAGCCAAGATTTAGCCGACAGGGGGAATCAGCCCCAGCATTTT. Its protein product is CASSQDLADRGNQPQHF.

The chain joins TRBV4-1 to TRBJ1-4; D gene ambiguous. The ends were cut back, 0 bases at V and 2 bases at J, with 13 bases in the middle. This CDR3 has 17 amino acids. Germline-derived CDR1 and CDR2 are MGHRA and YSYEKL. CDR3 amino acids: CASSQDIASVTNEKLFF. CDR3 DNA: TGCGCCAGCAGCCAAGATATTGCTTCAGTTACTAATGAAAAACTGTTTTTT.

The sample holds a few counts of this clone. This rearrangement joins TRBV18 to TRBJ2-1; 8 bases align to TRBD1. The CDR3 loop spans 15 amino acids. The germline V gene encodes CDR1 KGHSH and CDR2 LQKENI. V trimming: 3 bases; J trimming: 7 bases; junction bases outside the gene matches: 8. CDR3 nucleotides: TGTGCCAGCTCACCTGGGGACAGGAGTAGGAATGAGCAGTTCTTC. It codes for CASSPGDRSRNEQFF.

This chain connects TRBV28 to TRBJ2-7; D unclear. Trimming took 7 bases from V and 7 from J, leaving 20 bases between them. The length of the CDR3 is 14 residues. Per the germline V gene, CDR1 is MDHEN and CDR2 is SYDVKM. CDR3 sequence reads: CASTEATPVGEQYF. The CDR3 nucleotides are TGTGCCAGCACCGAGGCCACTCCAGTAGGGGAGCAGTACTTC. The full variable domain, in which reference TRBV28 and TRBJ2-7 provide the parts outside the CDR3, is DVKVTQSSRYLVKRTGEKVFLECVQDMDHENMFWYRQDPGLGLRLIYFSYDVKMKEKGDIPEGYSVSREKKERFSLILESASTNQTSMYLCASTEATPVGEQYFGPGTRLTVT.

The J gene is TRBJ1-5, the V gene TRBV19; perhaps TRBD1 as D (6 bases). Germline values: CDR1 LNHDA, CDR2 SQIVND (reference sequence). The CDR3 runs 14 residues. V dropped 4 bases and J dropped 4 bases, with 11 bases sitting between them. The CDR3 loop reads CASSKATGNQPQHF. The CDR3 nucleotides are TGTGCCAGTAGTAAGGCCACAGGGAATCAGCCCCAGCATTTT.

This chain links TRBV29-1 with TRBJ1-2; D perhaps matches TRBD1 (6 bases). The CDR3 has 13 amino acids. Germline V gene sequence: CDR1 SQVTM, CDR2 ANQGSEA. V was cut by 5 bases and J by 6 bases, with 16 bases left in between. The CDR3 bases are TGCAGCGTTATAAGGGGGTTTACGGATGGCTACACCTTC. Translated: CSVIRGFTDGYTF.

V is TRBV7-9 and J is TRBJ1-1, with D possibly matching TRBD1 (5 bases). V was trimmed by 5 bases and J by 1 base, leaving 17 bases between them. The CDR3 consists of 16 residues. CDR1 SEHNR and CDR2 FQNEAQ come from the germline V gene (reference sequence). CDR3 sequence (DNA): TGTGCCAGCAGCCCTCCCGGGGGGACCGGGAACACTGAAGCTTTCTTT. This sequence encodes CASSPPGGTGNTEAFF.

The genes are TRBV2 and TRBJ2-7; 8 bases are shared with TRBD1. Per the germline V gene, CDR1 is SNHLY and CDR2 is FYNNEI. This CDR3 is 13 amino acids long. J gave up 3 bases and V 5 bases, and 3 bases lay outside the gene matches. The CDR3 nucleotides are TGTGCCAGCAGTCCGACAGGGGACTACGAGCAGTACTTC. Protein sequence: CASSPTGDYEQYF.

The V gene is TRBV6-5, the J gene TRBJ1-3; a weak D match, TRBD1 (6 bases). V was trimmed by 5 bases and J by 0 bases, leaving 11 bases between them. Germline V CDR1 and CDR2: MNHEY, SVGAGI. This CDR3 is built from 15 residues. CDR3 residues: CASSQTGASGNTIYF. CDR3 in DNA: TGTGCCAGCAGTCAGACAGGCGCCTCTGGAAACACCATATATTTT.

This chain uses TRBV5-1 with TRBJ2-3, with D unclear. CDR3 length: 13 amino acids. Trimming shortened V by 1 base and J by 3 bases, and 6 bases separated the two germline ends. The germline gives CDR1 SGHRS, CDR2 YFSETQ. CDR3 DNA: TGCGCCAGCAGCTTGTGGGGTACAGATACGCAGTATTTT. Amino acids: CASSLWGTDTQYF. The entire variable domain, with the rest obtained from reference TRBV5-1 and TRBJ2-3, is as follows: KAGVTQTPRYLIKTRGQQVTLSCSPISGHRSVSWYQQTPGQGLQFLFEYFSETQRNKGNFPGRFSGRQFSNSRSEMNVSTLELGDSALYLCASSLWGTDTQYFGPGTRLTVL.

This clone has a single count. The chain uses TRBV27 and TRBJ1-2, with 7 bases that match TRBD1. The CDR3 is 15 residues long. Germline trimming cut 4 bases from V and 6 bases from J; bases unmatched to any gene: 11. Germline V gene sequence: CDR1 MNHEY, CDR2 SMNVEV (reference sequence). The CDR3 region has the DNA TGTGCCAGCAGTTCCGCTTGGGACAGCAGTCATGGCTACACCTTC. Translating it yields CASSSAWDSSHGYTF.

The CDR3 bases are TGTGCCAGCAGCATCCGGGACGAGCAGTACTTC. Its protein product is CASSIRDEQYF. V gene TRBV5-4 combines with J gene TRBJ2-7, with D uncertain. With 4 bases removed from V and 5 bases from J, the gap between germline ends came to 7 bases. CDR3 size: 11 residues. From germline, CDR1 is SGHNT and CDR2 YYREEE (reference sequence).